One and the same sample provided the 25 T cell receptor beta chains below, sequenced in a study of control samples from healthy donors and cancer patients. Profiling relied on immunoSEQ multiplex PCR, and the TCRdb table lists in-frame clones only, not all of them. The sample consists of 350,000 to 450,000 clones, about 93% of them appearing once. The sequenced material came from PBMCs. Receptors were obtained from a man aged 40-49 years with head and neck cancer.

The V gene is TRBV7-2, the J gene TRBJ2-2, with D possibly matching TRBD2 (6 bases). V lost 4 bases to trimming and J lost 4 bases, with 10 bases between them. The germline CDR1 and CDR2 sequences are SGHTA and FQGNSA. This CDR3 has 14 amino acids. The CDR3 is CASSSSGGTGELFF. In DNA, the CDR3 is TGTGCCAGCAGCTCCTCCGGGGGCACCGGGGAGCTGTTTTTT.

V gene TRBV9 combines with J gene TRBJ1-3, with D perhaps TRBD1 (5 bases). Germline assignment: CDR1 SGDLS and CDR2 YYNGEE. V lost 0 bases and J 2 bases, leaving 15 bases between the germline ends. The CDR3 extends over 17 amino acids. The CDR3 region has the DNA TGTGCCAGCAGCGTAGCCGTGGGGACTCAGGCTGGAAACACCATATATTTT. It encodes CASSVAVGTQAGNTIYF.

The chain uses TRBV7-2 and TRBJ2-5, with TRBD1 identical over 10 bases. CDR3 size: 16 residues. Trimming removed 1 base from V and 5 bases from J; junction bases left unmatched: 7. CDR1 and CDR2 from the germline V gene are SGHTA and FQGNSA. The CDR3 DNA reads TGTGCCAGCAGCTTAGTAGGGACAGGGGTACGGGAGACCCAGTACTTC. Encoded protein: CASSLVGTGVRETQYF.

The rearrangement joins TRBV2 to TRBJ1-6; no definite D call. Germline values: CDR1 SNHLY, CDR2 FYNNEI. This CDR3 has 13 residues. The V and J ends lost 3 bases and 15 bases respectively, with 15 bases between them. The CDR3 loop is CASSEMRASNLHF. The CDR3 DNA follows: TGTGCCAGCAGTGAGATGAGAGCGTCCAACCTCCACTTT.

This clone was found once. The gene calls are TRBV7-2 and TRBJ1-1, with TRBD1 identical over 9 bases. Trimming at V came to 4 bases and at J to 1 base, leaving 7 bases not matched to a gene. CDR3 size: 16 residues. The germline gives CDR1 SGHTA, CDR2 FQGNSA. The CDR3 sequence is CASSSRDRARNTEAFF. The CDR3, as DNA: TGTGCCAGCAGCTCCCGGGACAGGGCCCGGAACACTGAAGCTTTCTTT.

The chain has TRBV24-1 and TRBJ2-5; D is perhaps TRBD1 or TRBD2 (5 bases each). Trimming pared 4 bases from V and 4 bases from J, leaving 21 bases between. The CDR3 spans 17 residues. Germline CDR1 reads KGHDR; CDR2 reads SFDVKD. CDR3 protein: CATSDPRGFGSRETQYF. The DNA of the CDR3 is TGTGCCACCAGTGACCCGAGGGGTTTTGGTTCTCGAGAGACCCAGTACTTC.

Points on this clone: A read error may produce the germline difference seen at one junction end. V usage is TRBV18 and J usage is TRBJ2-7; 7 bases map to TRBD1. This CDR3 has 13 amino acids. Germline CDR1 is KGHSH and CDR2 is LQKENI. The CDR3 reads CASRPRDSGEQCF. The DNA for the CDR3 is TGTGCCAGCCGACCCAGGGACAGCGGCGAGCAGTGCTTC. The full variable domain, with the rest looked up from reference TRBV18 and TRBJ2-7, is NAGVMQNPRHLVRRRGQEARLRCSPMKGHSHVYWYRQLPEEGLKFMVYLQKENIIDESGMPKERFSAEFPKEGPSILRIQQVVRGDSAAYFCASRPRDSGEQCFGPGTRLTVT.

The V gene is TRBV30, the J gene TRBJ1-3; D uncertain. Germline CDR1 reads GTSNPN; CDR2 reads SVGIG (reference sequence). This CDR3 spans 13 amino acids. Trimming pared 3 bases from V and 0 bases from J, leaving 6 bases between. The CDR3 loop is CAWRHPSGNTIYF. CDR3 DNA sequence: TGTGCCTGGAGACATCCCTCTGGAAACACCATATATTTT.

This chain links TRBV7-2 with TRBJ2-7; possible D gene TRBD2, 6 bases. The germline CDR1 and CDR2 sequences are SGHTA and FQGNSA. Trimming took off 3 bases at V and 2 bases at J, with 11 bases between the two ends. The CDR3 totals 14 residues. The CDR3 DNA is TGTGCCAGCAGCTTTGGGCGGGGAACCTACGAGCAGTACTTC. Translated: CASSFGRGTYEQYF. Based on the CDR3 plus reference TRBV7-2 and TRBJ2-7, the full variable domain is GAGVSQSPSNKVTEKGKDVELRCDPISGHTALYWYRQSLGQGLEFLIYFQGNSAPDKSGLPSDRFSAERTGGSVSTLTIQRTQQEDSAVYLCASSFGRGTYEQYFGPGTRLTVT.

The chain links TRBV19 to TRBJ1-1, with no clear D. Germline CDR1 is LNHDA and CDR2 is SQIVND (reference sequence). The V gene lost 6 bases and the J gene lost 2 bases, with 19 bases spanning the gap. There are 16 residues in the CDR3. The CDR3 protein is CASSSGSGRSNTEAFF. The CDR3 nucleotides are TGTGCCAGTAGCTCTGGCTCCGGGCGTTCAAACACTGAAGCTTTCTTT.

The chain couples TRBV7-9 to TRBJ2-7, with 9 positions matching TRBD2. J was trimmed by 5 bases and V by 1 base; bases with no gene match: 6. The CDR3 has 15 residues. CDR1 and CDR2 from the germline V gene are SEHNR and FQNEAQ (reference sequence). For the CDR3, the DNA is TGTGCCAGCAGCTTAGGAATTAGCGGGAGCGACGAGCAGTACTTC. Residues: CASSLGISGSDEQYF.

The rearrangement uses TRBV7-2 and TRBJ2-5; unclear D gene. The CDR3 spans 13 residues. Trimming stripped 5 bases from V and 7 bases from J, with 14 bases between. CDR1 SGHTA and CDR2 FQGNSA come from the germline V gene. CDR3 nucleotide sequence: TGTGCCAGCAGCGTAGAACCCGCAGGGACCCAGTACTTC. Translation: CASSVEPAGTQYF.

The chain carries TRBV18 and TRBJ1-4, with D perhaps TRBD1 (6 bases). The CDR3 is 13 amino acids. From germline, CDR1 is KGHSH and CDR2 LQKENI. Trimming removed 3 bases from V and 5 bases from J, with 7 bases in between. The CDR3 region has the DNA TGTGCCAGCTCACCCGGACAGAATGAAAAACTGTTTTTT. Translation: CASSPGQNEKLFF.

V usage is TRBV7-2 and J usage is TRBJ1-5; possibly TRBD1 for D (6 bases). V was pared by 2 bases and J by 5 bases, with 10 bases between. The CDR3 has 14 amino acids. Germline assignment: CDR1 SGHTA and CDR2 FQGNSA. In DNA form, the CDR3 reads TGTGCCAGCAGCTTAAGAGGGGGAGATCAGCCCCAGCATTTT. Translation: CASSLRGGDQPQHF.

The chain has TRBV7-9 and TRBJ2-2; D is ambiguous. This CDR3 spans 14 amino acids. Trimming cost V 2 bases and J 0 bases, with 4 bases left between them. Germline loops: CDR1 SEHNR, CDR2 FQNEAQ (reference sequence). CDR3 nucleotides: TGTGCCAGCAGCTTACGTTCGAACACCGGGGAGCTGTTTTTT. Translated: CASSLRSNTGELFF. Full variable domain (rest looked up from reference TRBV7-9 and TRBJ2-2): DTGVSQNPRHKITKRGQNVTFRCDPISEHNRLYWYRQTLGQGPEFLTYFQNEAQLEKSRLLSDRFSAERPKGSFSTLEIQRTEQGDSAMYLCASSLRSNTGELFFGEGSRLTVL.

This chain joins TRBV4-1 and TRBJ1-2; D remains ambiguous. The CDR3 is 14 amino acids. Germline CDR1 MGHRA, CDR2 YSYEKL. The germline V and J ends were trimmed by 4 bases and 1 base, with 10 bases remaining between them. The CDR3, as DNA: TGCGCCAGCAGCCCCCGGAGCAATAACTATGGCTACACCTTC. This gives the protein CASSPRSNNYGYTF.

CDR3 DNA: TGTGCCACCTCGGGACAGCAAGCCTACGAGCAGTACTTC. It translates to CATSGQQAYEQYF. This chain uses TRBV6-5 with TRBJ2-7, with 7 bases matching TRBD1. The CDR3 has 13 amino acids. V dropped 10 bases and J dropped 2; count of bases not matched to a gene: 8. Germline CDR1 and CDR2: MNHEY and SVGAGI.

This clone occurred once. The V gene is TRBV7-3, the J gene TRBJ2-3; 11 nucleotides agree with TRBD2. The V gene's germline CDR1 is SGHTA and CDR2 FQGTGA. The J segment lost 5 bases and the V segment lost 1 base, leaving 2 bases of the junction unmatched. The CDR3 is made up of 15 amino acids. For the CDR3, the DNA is TGTGCCAGCAGCTTAATTGGGACTAGCGGAGATACGCAGTATTTT. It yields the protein CASSLIGTSGDTQYF.

For the CDR3, the DNA is TGTGCCAGCAGCCAAGCGGGGGGAGATACGCAGTATTTT. This gives the protein CASSQAGGDTQYF. The rearrangement uses TRBV3-1 (or the pseudogene TRBV3-2) and TRBJ2-3, with 7 bases aligning to TRBD2. Looked up from germline, CDR1 is LGHDT and CDR2 is YNNKEL (reference sequence). The CDR3 is 13 residues long. V was pared by 1 base and J by 5 bases, with 0 bases of the junction left unmatched.

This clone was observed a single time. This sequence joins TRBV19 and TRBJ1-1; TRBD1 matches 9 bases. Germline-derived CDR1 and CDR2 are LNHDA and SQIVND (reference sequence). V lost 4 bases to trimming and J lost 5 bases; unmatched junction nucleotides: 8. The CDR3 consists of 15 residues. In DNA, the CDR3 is TGTGCCAGTAGTAATCCGGGACAGGGTTGGACTGAAGCTTTCTTT. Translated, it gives CASSNPGQGWTEAFF.

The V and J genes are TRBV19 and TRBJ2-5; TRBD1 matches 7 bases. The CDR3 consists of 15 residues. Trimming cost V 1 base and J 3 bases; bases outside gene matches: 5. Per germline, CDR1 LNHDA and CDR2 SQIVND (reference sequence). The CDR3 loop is CASSIGTGNEETQYF. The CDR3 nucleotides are TGTGCCAGTAGTATAGGGACAGGTAATGAAGAGACCCAGTACTTC.

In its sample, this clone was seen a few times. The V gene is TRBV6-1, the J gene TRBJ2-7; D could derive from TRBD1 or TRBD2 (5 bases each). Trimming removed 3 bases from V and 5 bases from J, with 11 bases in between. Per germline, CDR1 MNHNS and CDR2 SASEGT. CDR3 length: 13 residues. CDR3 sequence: CASSELGTHEQYF. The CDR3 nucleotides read TGTGCCAGCAGTGAGTTGGGGACCCACGAGCAGTACTTC.

The CDR3 sequence is CAWSSAGGTDTQYF. CDR3 in DNA: TGTGCCTGGAGTAGTGCGGGGGGCACAGATACGCAGTATTTT. V usage is TRBV30 and J usage is TRBJ2-3, with 7 bases lining up with TRBD2. V lost 2 bases and J lost 1; bases outside the gene matches: 3. The CDR3 loop spans 14 amino acids. Germline-derived CDR1 and CDR2 are GTSNPN and SVGIG (reference sequence).

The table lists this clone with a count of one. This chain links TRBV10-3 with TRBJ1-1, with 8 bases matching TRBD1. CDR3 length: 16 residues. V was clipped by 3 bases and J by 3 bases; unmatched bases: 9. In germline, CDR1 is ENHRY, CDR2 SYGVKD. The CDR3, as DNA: TGTGCCATCAGTGACGACAGGGGAGGCGTGGACACTGAAGCTTTCTTT. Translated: CAISDDRGGVDTEAFF.

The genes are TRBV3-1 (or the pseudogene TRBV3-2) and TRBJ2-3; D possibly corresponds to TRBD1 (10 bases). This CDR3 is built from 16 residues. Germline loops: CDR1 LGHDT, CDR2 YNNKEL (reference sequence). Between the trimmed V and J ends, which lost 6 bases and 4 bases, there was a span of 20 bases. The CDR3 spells CASSRLAGQGSDTQYF. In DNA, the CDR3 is TGTGCCAGCAGTCGGCTAGCGGGACAGGGGTCAGATACGCAGTATTTT.